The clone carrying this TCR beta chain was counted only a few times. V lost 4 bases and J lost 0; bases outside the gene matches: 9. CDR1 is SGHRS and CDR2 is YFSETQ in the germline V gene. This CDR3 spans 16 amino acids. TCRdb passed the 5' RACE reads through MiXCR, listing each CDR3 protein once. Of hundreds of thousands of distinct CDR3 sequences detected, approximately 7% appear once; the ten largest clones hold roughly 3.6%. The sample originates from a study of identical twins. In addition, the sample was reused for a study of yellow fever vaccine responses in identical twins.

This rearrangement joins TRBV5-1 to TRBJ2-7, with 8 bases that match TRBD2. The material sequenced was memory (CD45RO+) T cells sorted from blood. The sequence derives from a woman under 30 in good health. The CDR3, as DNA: TGCGCCAGCAGCCGGGGACTAGGCCCCAGCTCCTACGAGCAGTACGTC. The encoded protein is CASSRGLGPSSYEQYV.